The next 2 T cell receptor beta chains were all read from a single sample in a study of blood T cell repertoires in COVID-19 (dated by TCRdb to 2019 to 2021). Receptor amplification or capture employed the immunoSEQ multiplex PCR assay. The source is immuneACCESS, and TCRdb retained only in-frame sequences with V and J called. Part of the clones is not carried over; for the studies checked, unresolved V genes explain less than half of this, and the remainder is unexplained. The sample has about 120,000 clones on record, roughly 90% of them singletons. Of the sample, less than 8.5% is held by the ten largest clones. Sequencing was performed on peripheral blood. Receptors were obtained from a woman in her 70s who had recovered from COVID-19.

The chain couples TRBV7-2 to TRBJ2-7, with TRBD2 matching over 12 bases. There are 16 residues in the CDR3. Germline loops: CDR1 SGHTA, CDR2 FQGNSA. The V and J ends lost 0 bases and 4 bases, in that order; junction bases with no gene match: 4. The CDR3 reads CASSLATTSGGYEQYF. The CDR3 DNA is TGTGCCAGCAGCTTAGCGACGACTAGCGGGGGATACGAGCAGTACTTC. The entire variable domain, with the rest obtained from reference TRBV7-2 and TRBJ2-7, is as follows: GAGVSQSPSNKVTEKGKDVELRCDPISGHTALYWYRQSLGQGLEFLIYFQGNSAPDKSGLPSDRFSAERTGGSVSTLTIQRTQQEDSAVYLCASSLATTSGGYEQYFGPGTRLTVT.

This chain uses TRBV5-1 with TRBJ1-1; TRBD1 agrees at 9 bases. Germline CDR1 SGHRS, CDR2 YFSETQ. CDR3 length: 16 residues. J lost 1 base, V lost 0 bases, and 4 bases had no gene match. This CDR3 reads CASSLAWDRENTEAFF. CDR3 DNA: TGCGCCAGCAGCTTGGCCTGGGACAGGGAGAACACTGAAGCTTTCTTT.